This TCR beta chain was sequenced for a study of Tregs in tolerant kidney transplant recipients. A note on this clone: The antigen is not known.

The protocol was immunoSEQ multiplex PCR, while the TCRdb copy is restricted to in-frame clones and leaves out a portion. The data contain around 230,000 clones, 84% of them singletons. The V and J ends lost 6 bases and 8 bases respectively, with 15 bases between them. Per germline, CDR1 WNHNN and CDR2 SYGVQD (reference sequence). The CDR3 runs to 13 residues. Study outcomes and limitations: Biological reproducibility was not directly addressed in this study.

CD4+CD25+CD127- Tregs, CD4+CD25- non-Tregs, CD4 and CD8 cells were sorted. This receptor was taken from a human donor in good health. The chain uses TRBV10-1 and TRBJ2-3, with a possible D match to TRBD2 (5 bases). Sequenced input: CD4+ T cells from blood. The CDR3 loop reads CASSRRPGGTQYF. The CDR3 DNA reads TGCGCCAGCAGCCGCAGACCTGGAGGTACGCAGTATTTT.